This T cell receptor (beta chain) was sequenced for a study of blood T cell repertoires in COVID-19. Sequenced by immunoSEQ multiplex PCR; TCRdb stores in-frame clones only, minus some. This sample has about 220,000 clones; 75% to 90% occur once, and the top ten carry 4.5% to 5.5%. V shed 5 bases and J shed 0 bases, with 11 bases lying between them. CDR1 SGHTA and CDR2 FQGNSA come from the germline V gene. The CDR3 loop spans 15 amino acids. The source of this sequence is a human donor in a cohort sampled during active COVID-19. The V call is TRBV7-2, the J call TRBJ1-5; D possibly corresponds to TRBD1 (6 bases). The sample taken for sequencing was peripheral blood. This CDR3 is CASSRGQNSNQPQHF. In DNA form, the CDR3 reads TGTGCCAGCAGCCGCGGACAGAATAGCAATCAGCCCCAGCATTTT.